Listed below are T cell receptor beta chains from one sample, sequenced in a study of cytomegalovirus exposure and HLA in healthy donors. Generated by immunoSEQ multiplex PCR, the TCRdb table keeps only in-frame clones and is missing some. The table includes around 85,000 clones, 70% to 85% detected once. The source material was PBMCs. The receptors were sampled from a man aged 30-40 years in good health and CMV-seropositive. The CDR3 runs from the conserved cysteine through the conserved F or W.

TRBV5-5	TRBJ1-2	CASDVEGARDGYTF
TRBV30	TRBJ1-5	CAWSVRFRQAGQPQHF
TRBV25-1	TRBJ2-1	CASSELGTGSNEQFF
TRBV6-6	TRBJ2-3	CASSSGQPTDTQYF
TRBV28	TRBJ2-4	CASRTGLAGGLKNIQYF
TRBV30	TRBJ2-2	CAWSPKRGGTGELFF
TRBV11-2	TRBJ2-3	CASSIFAGGRADTQYF
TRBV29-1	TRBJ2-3	CSVSEGVGDTQYF
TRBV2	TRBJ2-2	CASLGGRGNTGELFF
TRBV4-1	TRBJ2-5	CASSQVTMGLKQETQYF
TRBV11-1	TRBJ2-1	CASSFTTSGGAAEQFF
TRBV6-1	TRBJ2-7	CASSEARDRGEQYF
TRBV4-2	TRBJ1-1	CASSQAGRADIEAFF
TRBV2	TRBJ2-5	CASSPIGGQGQETQYF
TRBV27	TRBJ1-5	CASSLGGGNQPQHF
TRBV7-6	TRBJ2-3	CASSLAPGLAGGSTDTQYF
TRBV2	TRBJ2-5	CASSGVAGKETQYF
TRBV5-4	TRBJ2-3	CASSLEGQGTDTQYF
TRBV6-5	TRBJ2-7	CASSTDTYEQYF
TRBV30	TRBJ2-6	CAWSVVRTRSPKDSGANVLTF
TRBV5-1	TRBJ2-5	CASTSGGSKETQYF
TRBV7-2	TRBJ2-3	CASSLLAGAVGRDTQYF
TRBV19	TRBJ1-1	CASSLETGRTEAFF
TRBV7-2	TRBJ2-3	CASSPAADTQYF
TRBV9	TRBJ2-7	CASSVEEREPIYEQYF
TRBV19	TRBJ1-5	CASRPGQGASQPQHF
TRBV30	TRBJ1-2	CAWSGTGGVGYTF
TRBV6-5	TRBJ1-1	CASSGGGDTEAFF
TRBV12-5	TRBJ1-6	CASGWSGQGLSPLHF
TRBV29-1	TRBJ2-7	CSVSGRGDSYEQYF
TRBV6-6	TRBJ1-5	CASRTPGTGGIQPQHF
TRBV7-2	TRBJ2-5	CASSAGGGAETQYF
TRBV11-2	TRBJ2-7	CASSLGGVWYEQYF
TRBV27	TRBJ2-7	CASRSTGLEQYF
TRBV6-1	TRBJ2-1	CASSSGGPNEQFF
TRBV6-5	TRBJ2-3	CASSPRQNTDTQYF
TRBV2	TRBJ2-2	CASSGLGLAASTGELFF
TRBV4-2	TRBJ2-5	CASSQDPTPGGQYF
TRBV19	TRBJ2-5	CASSTQETQYF
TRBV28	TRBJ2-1	CASSPGLASSYNEQFF
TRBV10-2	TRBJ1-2	CASSEVGTGSGYGYTF
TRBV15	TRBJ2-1	CATSTGTSGVSSYNEQFF
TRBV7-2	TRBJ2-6	CASSFGGSGANVLTF
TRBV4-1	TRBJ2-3	CASSRLTSGGLLLPTDTQYF
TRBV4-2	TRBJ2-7	CASSQGLAGAVWHEQYF
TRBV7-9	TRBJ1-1	CASSPGGDTEAFF
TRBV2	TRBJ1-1	CASSTELNTEAFF
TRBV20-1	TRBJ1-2	CSARGYGYTF
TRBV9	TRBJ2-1	CASSVLAGDHEQFF
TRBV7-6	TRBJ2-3	CASSTSGSGTDTQYF
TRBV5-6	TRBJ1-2	CASSPGTGGFYGYTF
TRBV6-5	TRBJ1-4	CAAPAGQGNEKLFF
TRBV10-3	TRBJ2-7	CAIRYGQGAYEQYF
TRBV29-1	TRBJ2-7	CSVAGTGGYYEQYF
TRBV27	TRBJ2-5	CASSLRTGFQETQYF